The rows below give T cell receptor beta chains drawn from one sample of a study of cytomegalovirus exposure and HLA in healthy donors. Assay: immunoSEQ multiplex PCR; the TCRdb copy retains only in-frame clones and omits some. The sample carries under 150,000 clones, approximately 78% recorded once. The specimen sequenced was PBMCs. Every receptor here comes from a woman aged 40 to 49 in good health and CMV-seronegative. CDR3s include the opening cysteine and the closing phenylalanine or tryptophan. The D gene is left open where the match is weak. Clone size is not always given. Where it is, it says once, few, many or a class for expanded clones.

cdr3_nt cdr3_aa j_call v_call d_call clone_size
TGTGCCACCGATATCTTCAGGCAGCCCACAGATACGCAGTATTTT CATDIFRQPTDTQYF TRBJ2-3 TRBV15 - few
TGCAGCGTGACGGACAGGGGGGCTGGAAACACCATATATTTT CSVTDRGAGNTIYF TRBJ1-3 TRBV29-1 TRBD1 -
TGCGCCAGCAGCCAAGCGGCAGGGGGCCTGTTAGGAAACACCATATATTTT CASSQAAGGLLGNTIYF TRBJ1-3 TRBV4-1 TRBD1 -
TGTGCCACGTCTCAGACCTACGAGCAGTACTTC CATSQTYEQYF TRBJ2-7 TRBV6-5 - -
TGTGCCAGCAGCCCGGAACAGGGGGGTACCTACGAGCAGTACTTC CASSPEQGGTYEQYF TRBJ2-7 TRBV7-9 TRBD1 -
TGTGCCAGCACCCCCCAAGGGGGTGGGGTTACCTACGAGCAGTACTTC CASTPQGGGVTYEQYF TRBJ2-7 TRBV28 - few
TGCGCCAGCAGTCCGGGACTAGCGGGACTCACCGGGGAGCTGTTTTTT CASSPGLAGLTGELFF TRBJ2-2 TRBV10-1 TRBD2 -
TGTGCCAGCAGTAGGGACAGCTACGAGCAGTACTTC CASSRDSYEQYF TRBJ2-7 TRBV6-5 TRBD1 -
TGTGCCAGCAGTTACTTGAGGGAGGGGACTGAAGCTTTCTTT CASSYLREGTEAFF TRBJ1-1 TRBV6-5 - -
TGTGCCAGCAGGCGAAGGTGGGCGTTTGACACTGAAGCTTTCTTT CASRRRWAFDTEAFF TRBJ1-1 TRBV11-2 - -
TGTGCCACCAGCAGAAGCGGGGCTGGGATTAATCAGCCCCAGCATTTT CATSRSGAGINQPQHF TRBJ1-5 TRBV15 - -
TGTGCCAGCAGTTTAAATTGGATGGTTCTCAGGGGCTACACCTTC CASSLNWMVLRGYTF TRBJ1-2 TRBV28 - few
TGTGCCAGCAGCTTACAGGGCAGCTACTATGGCTACACCTTC CASSLQGSYYGYTF TRBJ1-2 TRBV7-9 - -
TGTGCCAGCTCACCCTTTAGGACTATCAATCAGCCCCAGCATTTT CASSPFRTINQPQHF TRBJ1-5 TRBV18 - -
TGTGCCAGCAGACCAGTTCTGGACAGCCAAGAGACCCAGTACTTC CASRPVLDSQETQYF TRBJ2-5 TRBV7-9 - -
TGTGCCATCAGTTCAACAGGAATCGAAGCTTTCTTT CAISSTGIEAFF TRBJ1-1 TRBV10-3 - -
TGTGCCAGCAGCTTAGCGCTTACCGGTAGCGGGAGCTCCTACGAGCAGTACTTC CASSLALTGSGSSYEQYF TRBJ2-7 TRBV7-2 TRBD2 -